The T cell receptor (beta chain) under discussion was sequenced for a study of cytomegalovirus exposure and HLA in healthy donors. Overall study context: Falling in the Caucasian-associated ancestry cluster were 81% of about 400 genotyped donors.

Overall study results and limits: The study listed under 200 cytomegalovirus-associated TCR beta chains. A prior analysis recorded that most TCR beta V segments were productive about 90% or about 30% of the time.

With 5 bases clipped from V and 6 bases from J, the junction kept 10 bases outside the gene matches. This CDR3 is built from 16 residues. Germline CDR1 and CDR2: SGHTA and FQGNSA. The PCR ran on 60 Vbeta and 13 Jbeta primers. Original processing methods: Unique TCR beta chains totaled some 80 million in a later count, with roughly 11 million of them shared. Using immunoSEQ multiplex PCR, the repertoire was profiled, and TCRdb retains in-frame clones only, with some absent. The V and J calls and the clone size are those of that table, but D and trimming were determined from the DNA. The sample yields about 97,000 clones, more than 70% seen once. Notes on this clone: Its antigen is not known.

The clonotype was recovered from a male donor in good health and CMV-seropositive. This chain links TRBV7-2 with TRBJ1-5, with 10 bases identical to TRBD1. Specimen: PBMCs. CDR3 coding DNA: TGTGCCAGCAGCCCCGGGGGAGGACAGGGGGGTCAGCCCCAGCATTTT. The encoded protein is CASSPGGGQGGQPQHF.